This T cell receptor (beta chain) comes out of a study of T cell changes during pregnancy in multiple sclerosis. Clones were sequenced by immunoSEQ multiplex PCR, and TCRdb holds only the in-frame ones, with some missing. The data show tens of thousands of clones, with about 87% seen just once and around 0.57% held by the top ten. CDR1 is SQVTM, CDR2 ANQGSEA, per germline. The CDR3 sequence is 10 residues long. About this clone: Germline is not matched at one junction end, which may reflect a read error.

This sequence was found in a female donor with multiple sclerosis, enrolled in a pregnancy study. Sequencing was performed on CD4+ T cells from peripheral blood mononuclear cells, taken in the first trimester of pregnancy. The chain is built from TRBV29-1 and TRBJ2-1; 7 positions agree with TRBD2. The CDR3 spells CSVPVGGRVF. In nucleotides, the CDR3 is TGCAGCGTTCCCGTGGGCGGGAGAGTCTTC.